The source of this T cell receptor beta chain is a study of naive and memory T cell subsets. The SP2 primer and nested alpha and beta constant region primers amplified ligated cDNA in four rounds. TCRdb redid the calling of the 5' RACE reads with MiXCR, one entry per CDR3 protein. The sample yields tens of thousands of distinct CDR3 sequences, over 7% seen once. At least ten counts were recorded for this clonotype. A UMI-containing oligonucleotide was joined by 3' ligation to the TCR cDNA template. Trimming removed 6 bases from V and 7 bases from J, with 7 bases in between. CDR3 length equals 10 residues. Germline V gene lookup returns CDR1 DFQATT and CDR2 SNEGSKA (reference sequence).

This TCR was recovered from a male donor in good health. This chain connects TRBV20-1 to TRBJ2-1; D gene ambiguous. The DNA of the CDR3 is TGCAGTGCGAGCTGGAATGAGCAGTTCTTC. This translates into CSASWNEQFF.